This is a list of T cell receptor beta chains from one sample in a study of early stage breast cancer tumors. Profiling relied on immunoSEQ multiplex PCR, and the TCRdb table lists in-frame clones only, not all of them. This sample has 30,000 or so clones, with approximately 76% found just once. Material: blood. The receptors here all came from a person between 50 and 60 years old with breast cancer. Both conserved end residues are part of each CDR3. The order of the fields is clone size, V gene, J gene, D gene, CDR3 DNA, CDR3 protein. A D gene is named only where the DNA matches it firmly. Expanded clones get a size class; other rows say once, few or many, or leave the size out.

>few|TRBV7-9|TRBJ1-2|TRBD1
TGTGCCAGCAGCTTAGCCCCCCAGGACAGGTTATATGGCTACACCTTC
CASSLAPQDRLYGYTF
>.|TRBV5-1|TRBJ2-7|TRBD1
TGCGCCAGCAGCCCGGGGACAGGGGGCGCCCACGAGCAGTACTTC
CASSPGTGGAHEQYF
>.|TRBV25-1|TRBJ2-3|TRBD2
TGTGCCAGCGGAGGACTAGCGGGTTTGGGGGATACGCAGTATTTT
CASGGLAGLGDTQYF
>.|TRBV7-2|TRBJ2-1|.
TGTGCCAGCTGCCATAGGGAGGCTTCCTACAATGAGCAGTTCTTC
CASCHREASYNEQFF
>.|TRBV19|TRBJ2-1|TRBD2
TGTGCCAGTGGTAGAAGCGGGAGGTACGAGCAGTTCTTC
CASGRSGRYEQFF
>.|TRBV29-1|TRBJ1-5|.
TGCAGCGTGAAAACCGGTAATAGCAATCAGCCCCAGCATTTT
CSVKTGNSNQPQHF
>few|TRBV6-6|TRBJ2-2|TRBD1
TGTGCCAGCAGCCCGGGACAGGGGATGGGATCCGGGGAGCTGTTTTTT
CASSPGQGMGSGELFF
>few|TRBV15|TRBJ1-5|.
TGTGCCACCAGCAGAGATCAGCACCAGCCCCAGCATTTT
CATSRDQHQPQHF
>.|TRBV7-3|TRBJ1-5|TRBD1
TGTGCCAGCAACTCGATGATCACCCGAGGACAGGGGAGGCAGCCCCAGCATTTT
CASNSMITRGQGRQPQHF
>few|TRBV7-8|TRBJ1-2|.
TGTGCCAGCAGCTTAGGCGTTGAGTATGGCTACACCTTC
CASSLGVEYGYTF
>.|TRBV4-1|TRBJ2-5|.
TGCGCCAGCAGCTACCGGGAACTCCAAGAGACCCAGTACTTC
CASSYRELQETQYF
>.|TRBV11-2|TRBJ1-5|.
TGTGCCAGCAGCCCCCTCTCAGGGTATGATCAGCCCCAGCATTTT
CASSPLSGYDQPQHF
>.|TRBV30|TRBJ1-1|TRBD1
TGTGCCTGGGGGACAGGGGGAACTGAAGCTTTCTTT
CAWGTGGTEAFF
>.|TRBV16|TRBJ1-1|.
TGTGCCAGCAGCCAATTCAGGAACACTGAAGCTTTCTTT
CASSQFRNTEAFF
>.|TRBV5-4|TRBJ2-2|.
TGTGCCAGCAGCTTGCCGACAGGCGGGGAGCTGTTTTTT
CASSLPTGGELFF
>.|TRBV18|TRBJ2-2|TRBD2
TGTGCCAGCTCACCCTTATTACCGGCGGGGGGCACCGGGGAGCTGTTTTTT
CASSPLLPAGGTGELFF
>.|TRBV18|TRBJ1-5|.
TGTGCCAGCTCACCAGAGACGCGGGCGGGGCAGCCCCAGCATTTT
CASSPETRAGQPQHF
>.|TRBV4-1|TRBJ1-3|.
TGCGCCAGCAGCCAAGACCTAGGCGTCTCTGGAAACACCATATATTTT
CASSQDLGVSGNTIYF
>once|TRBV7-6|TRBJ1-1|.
TGTGCCAGCAGCTCCATGCCGGGGGCTGAAGCTTTCTTT
CASSSMPGAEAFF
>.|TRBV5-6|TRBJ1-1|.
TGTGCCAGCAGAGAATGGGTGTTTTCTACTGAAGCTTTCTTT
CASREWVFSTEAFF
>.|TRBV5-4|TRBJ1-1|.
TGTGCCAGCAGCTACGACATGAACACTGAAGCTTTCTTT
CASSYDMNTEAFF
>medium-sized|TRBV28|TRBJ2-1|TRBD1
TGTGCCAGCAGTTTGCGGACAGGGGCCTACAATGAGCAGTTCTTC
CASSLRTGAYNEQFF
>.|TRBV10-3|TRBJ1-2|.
TGTGCCATCAGTGAAACAGGGAGCTATGGCTACACCTTC
CAISETGSYGYTF
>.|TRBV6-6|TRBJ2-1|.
TGTGCCAGCACCAACCTTCTTACTGAGGATGAGCAGTTCTTC
CASTNLLTEDEQFF
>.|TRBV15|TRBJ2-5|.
TGTGCCACCAGCAGAGATCAAGCGGAAGAGACCCAGTACTTC
CATSRDQAEETQYF
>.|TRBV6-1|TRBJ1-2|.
TGTGCCAGCAGTGAAAACCCGGGGCCCTATGGCTACACCTTC
CASSENPGPYGYTF
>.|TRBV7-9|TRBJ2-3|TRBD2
TGTGCCAGCAGCTTAGTTCGTGGTAGCGGGAGGACAGGAGATACGCAGTATTTT
CASSLVRGSGRTGDTQYF
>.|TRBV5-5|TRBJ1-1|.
TGTGCCAGCAGCTTGGGGCCGTCGACGAACACTGAAGCTTTCTTT
CASSLGPSTNTEAFF
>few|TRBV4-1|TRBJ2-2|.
TGCGCCAGCAGCCAAGAGGAATTAAGGGGGAGGAGGGTAACCGGGGAGCTGTTTTTT
CASSQEELRGRRVTGELFF
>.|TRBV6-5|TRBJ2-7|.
TGTGCCAGCAGTAACGAGGAGGAGCAGTACTTC
CASSNEEEQYF
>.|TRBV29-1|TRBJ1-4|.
TGCAGCGTTGACAGGGGTGAAAAACTGTTTTTT
CSVDRGEKLFF
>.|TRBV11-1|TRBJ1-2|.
TGTGCCAGCAGCTTAGGAGTATCGGGTCCCTACTATGGCTACACCTTC
CASSLGVSGPYYGYTF
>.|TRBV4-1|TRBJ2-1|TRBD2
TGCGCCAGCAGCCCAGAGGTACTAGCGGGACAGAATGAGCAGTTCTTC
CASSPEVLAGQNEQFF
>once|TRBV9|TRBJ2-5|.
TGTGCCAGCAGCGTATCCCCCTCCCGTGGGGAAGAGACCCAGTACTTC
CASSVSPSRGEETQYF
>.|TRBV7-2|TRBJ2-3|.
TGTGCCAGCAGCTTGGGTATATCGGGAGCAGATACGCAGTATTTT
CASSLGISGADTQYF
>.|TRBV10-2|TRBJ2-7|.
TGCGCCAGCAGGATGCCGGGGACTTCCTCCTACGAGCAGTACTTC
CASRMPGTSSYEQYF
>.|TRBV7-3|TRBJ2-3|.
TGTGCCAGCAGCTTTCTCGGGGGCACAGATACGCAGTATTTT
CASSFLGGTDTQYF
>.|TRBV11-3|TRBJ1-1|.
TGTGCCAGCAGCTTAGGCGGGTCGCCTTCCACTGAAGCTTTCTTT
CASSLGGSPSTEAFF
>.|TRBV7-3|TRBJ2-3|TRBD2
TGTGCCAGCAGCTCCGGCCTAGCGGGAGTAGCAGATACGCAGTATTTT
CASSSGLAGVADTQYF
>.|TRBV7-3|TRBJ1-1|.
TGTGCCAGCAGCTTAACCCCGACAGACACTGAAGCTTTCTTT
CASSLTPTDTEAFF
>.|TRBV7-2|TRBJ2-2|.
TGTGCCAGCAGCTTAGAATACAGCACCGGGGAGCTGTTTTTT
CASSLEYSTGELFF
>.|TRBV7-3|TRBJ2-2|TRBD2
TGTGCCAGCAGCTTAATGCCGGGACTAGCGAACACCGGGGAGCTGTTTTTT
CASSLMPGLANTGELFF
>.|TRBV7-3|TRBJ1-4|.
TGTGCCAGCAGCTCGACAGGTGCGGTTCAGGAAAAACTGTTTTTT
CASSSTGAVQEKLFF
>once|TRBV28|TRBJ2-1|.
TGTGCCAGCACCTCAATGGGGACTTCCAACGATGAGCAGTTCTTC
CASTSMGTSNDEQFF
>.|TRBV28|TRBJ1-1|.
TGTGCCAGCAGTTTACAAGAGACTGAAGCTTTCTTT
CASSLQETEAFF
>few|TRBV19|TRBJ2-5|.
TGTGCCAGTAGCCTGGACAGTTCATACACCCCGACCCAGTACTTC
CASSLDSSYTPTQYF
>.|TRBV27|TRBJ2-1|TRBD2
TGTGCCAGCAGTTTAAGGACTAGCGGGGTATACAATGAGCAGTTCTTC
CASSLRTSGVYNEQFF
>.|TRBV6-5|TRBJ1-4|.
TGTGCCAGCAGTTACGCCGAACGGAGTAGTGAAAAACTGTTTTTT
CASSYAERSSEKLFF